This T cell receptor (beta chain) was sequenced for a study of Ad26.COV2.S vaccination and SARS-CoV-2 variants. Described treatment: around 19 received Ad26.COV2.S at low or high dose, single or two shots; several received placebo; per-sample allocation not given. Sampling took place 63 days after the first vaccine or placebo injection. Donor was an adult aged 18-55 years in Boston. The assay was immunoSEQ multiplex PCR, and TCRdb's table has in-frame clones only and misses some. The sample holds roughly 380,000 clones, approximately 88% seen once. CDR1 is SEHNR, CDR2 FQNEAQ, per germline (reference sequence). The CDR3 is made up of 13 amino acids. The germline V and J ends were trimmed by 5 bases and 6 bases, with 11 bases remaining between them. A remark on this clone: The antigen remains undetermined.

Study outcomes and limitations: Measurement of non-spike TCR breadth gave similar results in vaccine and placebo recipients.

The source of this sequence is a person aged 18-60 years who received the Ad26.COV2.S COVID-19 vaccine or a placebo. This material consisted of peripheral blood, taken in a trial of Ad26.COV2.S vaccine versus placebo. The chain recombines TRBV7-9 with TRBJ1-5; no reliable D call. The CDR3 spells CASSATATQPQHF. The CDR3 DNA reads TGTGCCAGCAGCGCAACAGCCACTCAGCCCCAGCATTTT.